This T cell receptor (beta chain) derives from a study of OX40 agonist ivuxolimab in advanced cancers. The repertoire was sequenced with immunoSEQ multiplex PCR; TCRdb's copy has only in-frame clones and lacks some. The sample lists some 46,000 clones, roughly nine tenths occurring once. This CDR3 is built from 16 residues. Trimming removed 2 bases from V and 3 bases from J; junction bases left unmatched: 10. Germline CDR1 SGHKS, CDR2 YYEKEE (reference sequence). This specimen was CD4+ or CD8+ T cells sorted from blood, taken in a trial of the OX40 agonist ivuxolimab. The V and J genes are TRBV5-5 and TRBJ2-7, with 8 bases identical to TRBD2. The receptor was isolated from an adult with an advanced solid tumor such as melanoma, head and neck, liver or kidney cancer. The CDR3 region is CASSFVSGNSGYEQYF. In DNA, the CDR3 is TGTGCCAGCAGCTTCGTTAGCGGGAACAGCGGCTACGAGCAGTACTTC.